This T cell receptor (beta chain) is from a study of T cell repertoires in cytomegalovirus infection. The study's findings and limits: Summed frequency of shared TCR beta families picked out CMV carriers who also had the relevant HLA. The ex vivo response was dominated by HLA-C-restricted CMV-specific TCR beta clonotypes.

TCRdb independently ran MiXCR on the reads; one entry per CDR3 protein. The sample contains about 110,000 distinct CDR3 sequences, 29% of which appear only once. CDR3 length: 16 residues. CDR1 DFQATT and CDR2 SNEGSKA come from the germline V gene (reference sequence). V was shortened by 0 bases and J by 3 bases, with 16 bases between the two germline ends. This clonotype has a handful of counts. The target antigen is unknown. This sequence was found in a human donor in good health (CMV status not recorded). Some clones in this sample may be carry-over from other donors' samples. The genes are TRBV20-1 and TRBJ2-3; TRBD2 is a possible D gene (6 bases). Sequencing was performed on CD8+ T cells from cultured PBMCs, taken from culture after CMV antigen stimulation. Written as DNA, the CDR3 is TGCAGTGCTAGAGATTCCGGCGGGGCTAATACAGATACGCAGTATTTT. It translates to CSARDSGGANTDTQYF.